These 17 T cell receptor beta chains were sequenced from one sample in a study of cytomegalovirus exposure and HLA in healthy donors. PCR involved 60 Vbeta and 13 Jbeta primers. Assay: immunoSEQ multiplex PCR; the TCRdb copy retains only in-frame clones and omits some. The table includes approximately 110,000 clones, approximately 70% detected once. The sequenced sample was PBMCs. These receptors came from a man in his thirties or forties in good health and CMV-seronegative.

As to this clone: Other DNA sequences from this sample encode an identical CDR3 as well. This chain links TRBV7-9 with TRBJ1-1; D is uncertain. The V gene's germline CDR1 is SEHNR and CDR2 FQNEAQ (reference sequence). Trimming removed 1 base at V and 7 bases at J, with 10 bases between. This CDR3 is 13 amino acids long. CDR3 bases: TGTGCCAGCAGCTTAGAGGGCGGGGATGAAGCTTTCTTT. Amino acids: CASSLEGGDEAFF.

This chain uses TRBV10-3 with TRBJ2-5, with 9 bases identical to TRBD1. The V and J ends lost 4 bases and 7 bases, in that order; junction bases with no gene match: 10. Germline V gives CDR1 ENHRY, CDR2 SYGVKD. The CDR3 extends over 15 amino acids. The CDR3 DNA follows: TGTGCCATCAGTGCCGGACAGGGGTCAGTGGGGACCCAGTACTTC. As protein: CAISAGQGSVGTQYF.

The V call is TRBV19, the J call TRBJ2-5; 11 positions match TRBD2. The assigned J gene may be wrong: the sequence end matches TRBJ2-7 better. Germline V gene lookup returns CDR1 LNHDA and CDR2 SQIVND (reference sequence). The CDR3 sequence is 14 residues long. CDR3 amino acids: CASSPTSGTYEQYF. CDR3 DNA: TGTGCCAGTAGCCCGACTAGCGGGACCTACGAGCAGTACTTC.

CDR3 residues: CASSGWTGGSYNEQFF. The CDR3 nucleotides are TGTGCCAGTAGTGGATGGACAGGGGGATCCTACAATGAGCAGTTCTTC. The rearrangement links TRBV19 to TRBJ2-1; 10 nucleotides match TRBD1. V gave up 5 bases and J gave up 1 base; unmatched junction bases: 5. The germline gives CDR1 LNHDA, CDR2 SQIVND (reference sequence). The CDR3 is made up of 16 amino acids.

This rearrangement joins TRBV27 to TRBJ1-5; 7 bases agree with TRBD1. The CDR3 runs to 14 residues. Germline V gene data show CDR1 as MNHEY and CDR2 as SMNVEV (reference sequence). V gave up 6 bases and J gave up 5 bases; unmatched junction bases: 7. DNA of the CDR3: TGTGCCAGCAGGCTGTATCAGGGGGATCAGCCCCAGCATTTT. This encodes CASRLYQGDQPQHF.

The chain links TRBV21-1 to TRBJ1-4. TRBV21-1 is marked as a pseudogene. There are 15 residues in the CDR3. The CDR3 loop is CASSKDEGGWEKLFF. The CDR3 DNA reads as TGTGCCAGCAGCAAAGACGAGGGTGGGTGGGAAAAACTGTTTTTT.

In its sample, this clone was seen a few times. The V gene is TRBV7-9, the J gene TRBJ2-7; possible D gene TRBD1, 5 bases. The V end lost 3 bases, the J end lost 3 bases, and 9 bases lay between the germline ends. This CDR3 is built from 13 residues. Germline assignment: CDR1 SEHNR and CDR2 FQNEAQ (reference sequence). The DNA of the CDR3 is TGTGCCAGCAGCTTGGGGCAGATCTACGAGCAGTACTTC. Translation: CASSLGQIYEQYF.

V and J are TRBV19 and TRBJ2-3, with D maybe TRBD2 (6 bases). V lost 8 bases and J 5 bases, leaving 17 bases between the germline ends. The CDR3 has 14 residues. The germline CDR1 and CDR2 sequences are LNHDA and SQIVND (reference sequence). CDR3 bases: TGTGCCAGTGGTGTAGGGCGGGATAGAGATACGCAGTATTTT. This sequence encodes CASGVGRDRDTQYF.

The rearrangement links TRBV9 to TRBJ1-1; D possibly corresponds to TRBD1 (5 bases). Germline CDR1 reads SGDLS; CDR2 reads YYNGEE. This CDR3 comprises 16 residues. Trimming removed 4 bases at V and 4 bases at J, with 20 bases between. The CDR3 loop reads CASSYGARDSGTEAFF. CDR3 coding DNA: TGTGCCAGCAGCTACGGTGCTCGGGACTCCGGCACTGAAGCTTTCTTT.

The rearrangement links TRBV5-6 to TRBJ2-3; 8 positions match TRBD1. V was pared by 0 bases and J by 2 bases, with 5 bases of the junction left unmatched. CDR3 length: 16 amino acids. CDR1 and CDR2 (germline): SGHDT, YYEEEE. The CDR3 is CASSLGPGQVTDTQYF. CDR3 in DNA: TGTGCCAGCAGCTTGGGTCCGGGACAGGTCACAGATACGCAGTATTTT.

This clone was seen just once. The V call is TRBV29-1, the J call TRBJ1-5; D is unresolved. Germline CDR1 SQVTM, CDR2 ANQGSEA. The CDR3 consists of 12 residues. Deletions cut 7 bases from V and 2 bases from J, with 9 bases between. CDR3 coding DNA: TGCAGCGCATCTAATGGCAATCAGCCCCAGCATTTT. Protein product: CSASNGNQPQHF.

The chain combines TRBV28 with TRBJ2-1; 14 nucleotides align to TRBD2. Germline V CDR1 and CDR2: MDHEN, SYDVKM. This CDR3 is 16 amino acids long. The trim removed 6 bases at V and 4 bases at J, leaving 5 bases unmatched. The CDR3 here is CASRTSGRAGYNEQFF. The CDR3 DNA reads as TGTGCCAGCAGGACTAGCGGGAGGGCCGGGTACAATGAGCAGTTCTTC.

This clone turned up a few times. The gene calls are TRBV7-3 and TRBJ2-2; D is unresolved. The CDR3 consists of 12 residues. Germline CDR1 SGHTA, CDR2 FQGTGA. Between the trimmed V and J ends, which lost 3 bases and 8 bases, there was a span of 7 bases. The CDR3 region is CASSFPPGELFF. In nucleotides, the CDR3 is TGTGCCAGCAGCTTCCCCCCAGGGGAGCTGTTTTTT.

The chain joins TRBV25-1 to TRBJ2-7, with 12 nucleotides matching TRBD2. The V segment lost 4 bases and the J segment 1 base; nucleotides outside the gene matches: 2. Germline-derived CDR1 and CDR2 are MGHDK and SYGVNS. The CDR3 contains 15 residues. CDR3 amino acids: CASSAGTSGSYEQYF. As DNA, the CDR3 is TGTGCCAGCAGTGCCGGGACTAGCGGGTCCTACGAGCAGTACTTC.

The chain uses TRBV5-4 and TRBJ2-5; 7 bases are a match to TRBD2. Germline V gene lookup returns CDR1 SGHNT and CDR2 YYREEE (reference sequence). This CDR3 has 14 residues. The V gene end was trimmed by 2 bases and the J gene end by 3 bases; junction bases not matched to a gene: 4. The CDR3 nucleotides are TGTGCCAGCAGCTTAAGACTAGCAGAAGAGACCCAGTACTTC. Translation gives CASSLRLAEETQYF. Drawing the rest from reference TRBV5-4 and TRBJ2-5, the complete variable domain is ETGVTQSPTHLIKTRGQQVTLRCSSQSGHNTVSWYQQALGQGPQFIFQYYREEENGRGNFPPRFSGLQFPNYSSELNVNALELDDSALYLCASSLRLAEETQYFGPGTRLLVL.

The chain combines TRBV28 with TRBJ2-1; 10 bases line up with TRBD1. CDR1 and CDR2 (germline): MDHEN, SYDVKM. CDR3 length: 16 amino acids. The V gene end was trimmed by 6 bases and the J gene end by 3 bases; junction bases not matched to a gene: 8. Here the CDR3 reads CASSRQGAISYNEQFF. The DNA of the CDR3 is TGTGCCAGCAGCAGACAGGGGGCGATAAGCTACAATGAGCAGTTCTTC.

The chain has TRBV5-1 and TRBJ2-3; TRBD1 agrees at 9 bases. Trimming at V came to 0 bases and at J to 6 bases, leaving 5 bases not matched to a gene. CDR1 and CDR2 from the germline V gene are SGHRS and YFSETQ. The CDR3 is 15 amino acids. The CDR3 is CASSLGDRDMDTQYF. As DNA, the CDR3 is TGCGCCAGCAGCTTGGGGGACAGGGATATGGATACGCAGTATTTT.